Sequencing of this TCR beta chain was carried out in a study of blood T cell repertoires in COVID-19. Study information: Some COVID-19 samples were acute and others convalescent; all came from the United States, Italy and Spain. The analysed material was cDNA or gDNA that came from T cells, B-cell-depleted T cells, or PBMCs.

Method: immunoSEQ multiplex PCR; TCRdb's copy keeps in-frame clones and lacks some. The sample contains nearly 95,000 clones, around four fifths of which appear only once. The germline CDR1 and CDR2 sequences are MGHRA and YSYEKL. V was clipped by 0 bases and J by 2 bases, with 11 bases between them. This CDR3 has 16 residues. This receptor was identified in a human donor in a cohort sampled during active COVID-19. Sequencing was carried out using peripheral blood. The gene calls are TRBV4-1 and TRBJ2-1; D unresolved. CDR3 sequence (DNA): TGCGCCAGCAGCCAAGAAGTTACAGAAGCCTACAATGAGCAGTTCTTC. Protein product: CASSQEVTEAYNEQFF.